The 23 T cell receptor beta chains reported below all come from one sample, sequenced in a study of blood T cell repertoires in COVID-19. Data came from immunoSEQ multiplex PCR; TCRdb stores just in-frame clones and leaves some out. The sample consists of about 68,000 clones, 79% of them appearing once. The source material was peripheral blood. The origin of the receptors is a woman between 50 and 59 years old with acute or convalescent COVID-19.

The chain carries TRBV10-1 and TRBJ2-1, with D perhaps matching TRBD2 (6 bases). V was shortened by 6 bases and J by 3 bases, with 15 bases between the two germline ends. The CDR3 extends over 15 amino acids. The germline gives CDR1 WNHNN, CDR2 SYGVQD (reference sequence). Here the CDR3 reads CASSPAGPLYNEQFF. CDR3 DNA sequence: TGCGCCAGCAGCCCTGCGGGACCCCTCTACAATGAGCAGTTCTTC.

The chain combines TRBV27 with TRBJ2-1, with D possibly being TRBD1 (6 bases). The CDR3 contains 15 residues. Germline CDR1 MNHEY, CDR2 SMNVEV (reference sequence). With 4 bases removed from V and 8 bases from J, the gap between germline ends came to 18 bases. CDR3 sequence: CASSSHRVGTHEQFF. The CDR3 nucleotides are TGTGCCAGCAGTTCACACAGGGTGGGGACCCATGAGCAGTTCTTC.

J is TRBJ2-7 and V is TRBV18; D is ambiguous. The CDR3 sequence is 15 residues long. Trimming took off 2 bases at V and 2 bases at J, with 13 bases between the two ends. Germline V lookup: CDR1 KGHSH, CDR2 LQKENI. As DNA, the CDR3 is TGTGCCAGCTCACCATCTTCGGGTTCTACCTACGAGCAGTACTTC. This gives the protein CASSPSSGSTYEQYF.

The rearrangement links TRBV24-1 to TRBJ2-3, with a tentative D call TRBD1 (7 bases). Germline V CDR1 and CDR2: KGHDR, SFDVKD. This CDR3 comprises 16 residues. The V and J ends lost 3 bases and 1 base respectively, with 13 bases between them. The CDR3 DNA follows: TGTGCCACCAGTGATGCGGGACAGCTCCGCACAGATACGCAGTATTTT. It encodes CATSDAGQLRTDTQYF.

This chain joins TRBV7-2 and TRBJ2-2, with TRBD2 matching 10 bases. The CDR3 runs to 16 residues. Germline CDR1 SGHTA, CDR2 FQGNSA. Trimming cost V 5 bases and J 4 bases; bases outside gene matches: 7. The CDR3 DNA reads as TGTGCCAGCAGCCCCTCTAGCGGGAGAAGCACCGGGGAGCTGTTTTTT. Amino acid sequence: CASSPSSGRSTGELFF.

The V and J genes are TRBV4-1 and TRBJ2-6, with 10 positions matching TRBD1. Germline-derived CDR1 and CDR2 are MGHRA and YSYEKL. This CDR3 comprises 17 residues. The ends lost 8 bases at V and 1 base at J; junction bases unmatched: 8. CDR3 DNA sequence: TGCGCCAGCCAAAGAGGGGACAGGGGATCTGGGGCCAACGTCCTGACTTTC. Translating it yields CASQRGDRGSGANVLTF.

The genes are TRBV4-3 and TRBJ2-7; the D is unclear. In germline, CDR1 is LGHNA, CDR2 YSLEER. V shed 1 base and J shed 4 bases, with 11 bases lying between them. This CDR3 is built from 14 residues. The CDR3 protein is CASSQGQAPYEQYF. The CDR3, as DNA: TGCGCCAGCAGCCAAGGCCAGGCGCCGTACGAGCAGTACTTC.

The chain links TRBV30 to TRBJ1-6, with D possibly TRBD1 on 6 matching bases. V was shortened by 4 bases and J by 9 bases, with 13 bases between the two germline ends. The germline gives CDR1 GTSNPN, CDR2 SVGIG (reference sequence). This CDR3 is 13 amino acids long. CDR3 DNA sequence: TGTGCCTGGACCCGGGGGGGCGGTTCACCCCTCCACTTT. Protein: CAWTRGGGSPLHF.

This clone rates as medium-sized. The sample contains more than one DNA sequence encoding this CDR3. The rearrangement joins TRBV9 to TRBJ2-1, with TRBD2 matching 7 bases. Germline values: CDR1 SGDLS, CDR2 YYNGEE. Trimming removed 4 bases from V and 0 bases from J; junction bases left unmatched: 4. CDR3 length equals 15 residues. In DNA, the CDR3 is TGTGCCAGCAGCCCGGTAGCGGGCTCCTACAATGAGCAGTTCTTC. This gives the protein CASSPVAGSYNEQFF.

The V call is TRBV19, the J call TRBJ2-6; perhaps TRBD2 as D (6 bases). The germline V gene encodes CDR1 LNHDA and CDR2 SQIVND (reference sequence). V lost 4 bases and J 4 bases, leaving 14 bases between the germline ends. The CDR3 totals 16 residues. The CDR3 spells CASSTTAGNGANVLTF. CDR3 DNA: TGTGCCAGTAGTACCACGGCGGGGAACGGGGCCAACGTCCTGACTTTC.

The chain has TRBV4-1 and TRBJ2-7; D not certain. The CDR3 sequence is 16 residues long. Germline-derived CDR1 and CDR2 are MGHRA and YSYEKL. V lost 0 bases and J 2 bases, leaving 14 bases between the germline ends. In DNA form, the CDR3 reads TGCGCCAGCAGCCAAGATCCCCAGATGGCCCCCTACGAGCAGTACTTC. This codes for CASSQDPQMAPYEQYF.

This clone was observed once. The chain is built from TRBV7-9 and TRBJ1-6; 7 bases line up with TRBD1. The CDR3 runs 14 residues. With V trimmed by 5 bases and J by 9 bases, 7 bases remained unmatched. CDR1 is SEHNR and CDR2 is FQNEAQ in the germline V gene (reference sequence). CDR3 nucleotides: TGTGCCAGCAGCACTACAGGGGTAGGTTCACCCCTCCACTTT. It is translated as CASSTTGVGSPLHF. The full variable domain, its missing parts supplied by reference TRBV7-9 and TRBJ1-6, is DTGVSQNPRHKITKRGQNVTFRCDPISEHNRLYWYRQTLGQGPEFLTYFQNEAQLEKSRLLSDRFSAERPKGSFSTLEIQRTEQGDSAMYLCASSTTGVGSPLHFGNGTRLTVT.

This chain links TRBV5-1 with TRBJ2-1; TRBD2 agrees at 13 bases. Germline V gene data show CDR1 as SGHRS and CDR2 as YFSETQ. The CDR3 totals 15 residues. The junction had 3 bases not matched to a gene; V was cut back by 2 bases and J by 7 bases. CDR3 sequence reads: CASSLLAGGQNEQFF. In nucleotides, the CDR3 is TGCGCCAGCAGCTTACTAGCGGGGGGGCAGAATGAGCAGTTCTTC.

The chain has TRBV7-9 and TRBJ1-1, with 11 nucleotides matching TRBD1. The CDR3 extends over 15 amino acids. Germline V gene data show CDR1 as SEHNR and CDR2 as FQNEAQ (reference sequence). V was clipped by 0 bases and J by 11 bases; unmatched bases: 8. For the CDR3, the DNA is TGTGCCAGCAGCTTAGCGCTGGGACAGGGGGTAGCTGCTTTCTTT. Its protein is CASSLALGQGVAAFF.

The chain combines TRBV2 with TRBJ2-3; 12 positions agree with TRBD1. The CDR3 loop spans 17 amino acids. Germline V gives CDR1 SNHLY, CDR2 FYNNEI. V lost 2 bases to trimming and J lost 3 bases; unmatched junction nucleotides: 6. The CDR3 sequence is CASSESGTGGRTDTQYF. The CDR3 nucleotides read TGTGCCAGCAGTGAATCAGGGACAGGGGGCAGGACAGATACGCAGTATTTT.

The J gene is TRBJ2-3, the V gene TRBV10-3, with 8 bases matching TRBD2. V shed 0 bases and J 3 bases; nucleotides not matched to a gene: 5. The CDR3 spans 16 residues. Germline lookup yields CDR1 ENHRY and CDR2 SYGVKD. CDR3 DNA sequence: TGTGCCATCAGTGAGTCTTCGGGAGGGCAGACAGATACGCAGTATTTT. Translating it yields CAISESSGGQTDTQYF.

There are many counts of this clone. The V and J genes are TRBV5-5 and TRBJ2-1, with TRBD2 identical over 10 bases. V trimming: 2 bases; J trimming: 7 bases; junction bases outside the gene matches: 9. CDR3 length equals 16 residues. CDR1 and CDR2 (germline): SGHKS, YYEKEE (reference sequence). The CDR3: CASSFTLAGVRNEQFF. In nucleotides, the CDR3 is TGTGCCAGCAGCTTTACTCTAGCGGGGGTTAGAAATGAGCAGTTCTTC. Drawing the rest from reference TRBV5-5 and TRBJ2-1, the complete variable domain is DAGVTQSPTHLIKTRGQQVTLRCSPISGHKSVSWYQQVLGQGPQFIFQYYEKEERGRGNFPDRFSARQFPNYSSELNVNALLLGDSALYLCASSFTLAGVRNEQFFGPGTRLTVL.

The rearrangement links TRBV7-3 to TRBJ1-1; no firm D call. Trimming shortened V by 2 bases and J by 6 bases, and 10 bases separated the two germline ends. Germline assignment: CDR1 SGHTA and CDR2 FQGTGA. The CDR3 runs 13 residues. CDR3 sequence: CASSLRGGSEAFF. In DNA, the CDR3 is TGTGCCAGCAGCTTACGCGGAGGGTCTGAAGCTTTCTTT.

This clone came up once. This chain links TRBV30 with TRBJ1-4; TRBD1 is a possible D gene (6 bases). Trimming stripped 5 bases from V and 7 bases from J, with 23 bases between. The CDR3 loop spans 16 amino acids. Germline V gene sequence: CDR1 GTSNPN, CDR2 SVGIG (reference sequence). The CDR3, as DNA: TGTGCCTGGTCGACCGGGACAAAGGGGGGGAGTGAAAAACTGTTTTTT. Residues: CAWSTGTKGGSEKLFF.

This rearrangement joins TRBV4-2 to TRBJ2-3; TRBD2 might be the D (5 bases). The V end lost 1 base, the J end lost 3 bases, and 11 bases lay between the germline ends. The CDR3 extends over 15 amino acids. Germline CDR1 reads LGHNA; CDR2 reads YNFKEQ. CDR3 nucleotides: TGTGCCAGCAGCCAAGGGAACGGGAATACAGATACGCAGTATTTT. Protein product: CASSQGNGNTDTQYF.

This chain links TRBV7-8 with TRBJ1-1, with 12 bases fitting TRBD1. V gave up 4 bases and J gave up 5 bases; unmatched junction bases: 2. CDR1 and CDR2 from the germline V gene are SGHVS and FQNEAQ. The CDR3 contains 14 residues. For the CDR3, the DNA is TGTGCCAGCAGCTCGGGACAGGGGGCAACTGAAGCTTTCTTT. Protein product: CASSSGQGATEAFF.

The chain has TRBV6-5 and TRBJ2-7; 9 bases align to TRBD1. The germline V gene has CDR1 MNHEY and CDR2 SVGAGI. V shed 5 bases, J shed 4 bases, and the junction held 3 bases outside the gene matches. The CDR3 runs to 13 residues. In DNA, the CDR3 is TGTGCCAGCAGTCCCGGGACAGGGTACGAGCAGTACTTC. Protein sequence: CASSPGTGYEQYF.

This clone has only a few counts. This chain connects TRBV19 to TRBJ1-6; 7 bases agree with TRBD1. The germline CDR1 and CDR2 sequences are LNHDA and SQIVND (reference sequence). The V gene end was trimmed by 5 bases and the J gene end by 7 bases; junction bases not matched to a gene: 5. The CDR3 loop spans 14 amino acids. CDR3 DNA: TGTGCCAGTAGTGAGGTACAGGGGAATTCACCCCTCCACTTT. Encoded protein: CASSEVQGNSPLHF.